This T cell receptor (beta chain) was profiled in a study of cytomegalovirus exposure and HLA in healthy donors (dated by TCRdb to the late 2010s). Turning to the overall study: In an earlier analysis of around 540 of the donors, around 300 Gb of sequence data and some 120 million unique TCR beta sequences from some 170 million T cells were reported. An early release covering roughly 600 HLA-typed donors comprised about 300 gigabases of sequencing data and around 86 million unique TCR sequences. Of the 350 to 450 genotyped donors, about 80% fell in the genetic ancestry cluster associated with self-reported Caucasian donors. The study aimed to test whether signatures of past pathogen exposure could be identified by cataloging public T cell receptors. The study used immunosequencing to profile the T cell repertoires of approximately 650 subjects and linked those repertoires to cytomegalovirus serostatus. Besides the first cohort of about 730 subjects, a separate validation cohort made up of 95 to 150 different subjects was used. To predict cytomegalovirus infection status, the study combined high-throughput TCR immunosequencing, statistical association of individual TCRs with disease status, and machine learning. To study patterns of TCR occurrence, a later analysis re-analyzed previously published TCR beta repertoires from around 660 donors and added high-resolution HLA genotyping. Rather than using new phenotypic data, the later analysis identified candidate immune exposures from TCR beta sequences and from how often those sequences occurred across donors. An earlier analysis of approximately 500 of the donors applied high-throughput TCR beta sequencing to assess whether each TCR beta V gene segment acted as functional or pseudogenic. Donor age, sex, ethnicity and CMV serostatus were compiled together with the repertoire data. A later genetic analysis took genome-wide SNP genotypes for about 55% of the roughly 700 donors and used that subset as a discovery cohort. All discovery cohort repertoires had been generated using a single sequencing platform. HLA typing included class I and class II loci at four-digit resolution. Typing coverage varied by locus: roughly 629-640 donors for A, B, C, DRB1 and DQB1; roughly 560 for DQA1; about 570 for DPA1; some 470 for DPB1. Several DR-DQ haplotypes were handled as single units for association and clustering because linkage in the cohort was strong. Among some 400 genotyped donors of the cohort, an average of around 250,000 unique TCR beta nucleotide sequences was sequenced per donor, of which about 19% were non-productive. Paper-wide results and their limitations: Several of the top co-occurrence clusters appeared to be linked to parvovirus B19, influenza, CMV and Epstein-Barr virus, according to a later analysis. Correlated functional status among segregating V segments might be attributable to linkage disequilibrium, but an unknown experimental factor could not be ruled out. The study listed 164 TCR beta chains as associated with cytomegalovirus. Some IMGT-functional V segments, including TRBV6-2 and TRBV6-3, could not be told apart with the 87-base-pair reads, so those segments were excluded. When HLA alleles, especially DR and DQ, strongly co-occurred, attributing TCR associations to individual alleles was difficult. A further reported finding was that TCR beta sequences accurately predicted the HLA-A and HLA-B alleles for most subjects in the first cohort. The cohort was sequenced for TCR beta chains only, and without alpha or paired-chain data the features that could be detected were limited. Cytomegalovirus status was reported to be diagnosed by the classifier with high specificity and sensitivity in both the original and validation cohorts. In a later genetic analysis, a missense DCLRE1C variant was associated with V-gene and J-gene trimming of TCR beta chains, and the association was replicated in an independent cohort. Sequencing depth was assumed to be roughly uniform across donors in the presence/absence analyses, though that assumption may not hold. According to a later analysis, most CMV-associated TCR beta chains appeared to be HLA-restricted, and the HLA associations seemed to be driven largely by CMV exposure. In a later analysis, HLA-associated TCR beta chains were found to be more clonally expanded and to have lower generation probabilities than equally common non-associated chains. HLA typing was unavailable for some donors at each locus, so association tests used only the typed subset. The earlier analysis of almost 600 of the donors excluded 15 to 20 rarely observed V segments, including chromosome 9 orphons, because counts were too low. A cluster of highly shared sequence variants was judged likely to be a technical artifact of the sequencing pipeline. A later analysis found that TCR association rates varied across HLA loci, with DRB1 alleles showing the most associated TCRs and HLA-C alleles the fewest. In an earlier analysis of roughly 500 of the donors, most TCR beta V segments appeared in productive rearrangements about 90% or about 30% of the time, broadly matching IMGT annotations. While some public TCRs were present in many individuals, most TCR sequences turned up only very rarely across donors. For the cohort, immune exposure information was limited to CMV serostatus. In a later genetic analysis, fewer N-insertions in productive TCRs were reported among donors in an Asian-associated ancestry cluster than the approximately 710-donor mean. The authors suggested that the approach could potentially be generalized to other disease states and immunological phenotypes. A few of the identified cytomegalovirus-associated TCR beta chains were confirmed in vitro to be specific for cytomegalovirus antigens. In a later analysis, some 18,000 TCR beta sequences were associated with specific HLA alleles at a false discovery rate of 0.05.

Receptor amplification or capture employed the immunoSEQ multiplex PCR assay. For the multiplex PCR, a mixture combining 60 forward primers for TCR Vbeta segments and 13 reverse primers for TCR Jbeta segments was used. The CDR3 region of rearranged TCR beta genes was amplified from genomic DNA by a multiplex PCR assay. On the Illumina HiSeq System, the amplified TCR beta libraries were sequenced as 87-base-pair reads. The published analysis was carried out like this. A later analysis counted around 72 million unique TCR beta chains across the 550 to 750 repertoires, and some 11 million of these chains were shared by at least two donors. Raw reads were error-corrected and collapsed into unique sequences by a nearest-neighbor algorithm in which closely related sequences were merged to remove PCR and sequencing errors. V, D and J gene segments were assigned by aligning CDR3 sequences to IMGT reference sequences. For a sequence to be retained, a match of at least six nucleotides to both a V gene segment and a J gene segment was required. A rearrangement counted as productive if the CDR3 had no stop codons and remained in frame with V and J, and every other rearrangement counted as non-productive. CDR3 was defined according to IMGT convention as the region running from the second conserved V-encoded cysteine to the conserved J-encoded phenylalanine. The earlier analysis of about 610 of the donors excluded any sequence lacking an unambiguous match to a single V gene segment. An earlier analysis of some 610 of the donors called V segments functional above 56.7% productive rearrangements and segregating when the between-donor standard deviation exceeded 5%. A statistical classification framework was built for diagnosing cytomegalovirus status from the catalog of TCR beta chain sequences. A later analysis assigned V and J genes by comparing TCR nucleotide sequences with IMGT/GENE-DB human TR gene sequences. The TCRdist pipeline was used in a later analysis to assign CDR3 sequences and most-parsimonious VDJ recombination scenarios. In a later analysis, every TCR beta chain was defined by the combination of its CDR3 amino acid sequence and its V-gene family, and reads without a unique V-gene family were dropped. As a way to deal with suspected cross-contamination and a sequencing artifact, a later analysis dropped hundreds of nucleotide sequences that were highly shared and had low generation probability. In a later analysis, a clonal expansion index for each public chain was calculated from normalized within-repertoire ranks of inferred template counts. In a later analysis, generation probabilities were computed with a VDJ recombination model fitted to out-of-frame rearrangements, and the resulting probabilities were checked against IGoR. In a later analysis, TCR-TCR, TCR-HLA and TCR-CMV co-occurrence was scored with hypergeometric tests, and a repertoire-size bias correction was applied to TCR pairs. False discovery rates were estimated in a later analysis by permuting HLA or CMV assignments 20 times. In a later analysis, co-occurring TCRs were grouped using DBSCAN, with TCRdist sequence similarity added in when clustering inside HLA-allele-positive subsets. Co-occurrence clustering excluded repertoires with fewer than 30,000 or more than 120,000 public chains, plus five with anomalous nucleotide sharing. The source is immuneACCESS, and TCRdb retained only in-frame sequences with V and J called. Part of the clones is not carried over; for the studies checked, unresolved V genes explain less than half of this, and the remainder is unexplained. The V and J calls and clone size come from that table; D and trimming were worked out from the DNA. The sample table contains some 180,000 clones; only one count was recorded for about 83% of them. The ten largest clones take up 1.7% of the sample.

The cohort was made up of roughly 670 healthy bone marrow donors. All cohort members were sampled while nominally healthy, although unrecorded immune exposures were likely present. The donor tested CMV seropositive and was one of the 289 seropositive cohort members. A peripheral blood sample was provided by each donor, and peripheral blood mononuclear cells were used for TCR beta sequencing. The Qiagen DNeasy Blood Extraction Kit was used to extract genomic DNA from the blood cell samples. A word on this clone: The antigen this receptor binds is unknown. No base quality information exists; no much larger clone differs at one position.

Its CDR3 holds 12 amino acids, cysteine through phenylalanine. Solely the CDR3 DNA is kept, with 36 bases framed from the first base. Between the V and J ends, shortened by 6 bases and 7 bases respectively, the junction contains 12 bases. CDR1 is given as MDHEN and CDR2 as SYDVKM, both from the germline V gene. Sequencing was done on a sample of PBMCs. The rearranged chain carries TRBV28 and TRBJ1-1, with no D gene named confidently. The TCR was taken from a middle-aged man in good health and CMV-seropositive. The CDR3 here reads CASSLLKNEAFF. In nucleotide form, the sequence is TGTGCCAGCAGCCTATTGAAAAATGAAGCTTTCTTT.